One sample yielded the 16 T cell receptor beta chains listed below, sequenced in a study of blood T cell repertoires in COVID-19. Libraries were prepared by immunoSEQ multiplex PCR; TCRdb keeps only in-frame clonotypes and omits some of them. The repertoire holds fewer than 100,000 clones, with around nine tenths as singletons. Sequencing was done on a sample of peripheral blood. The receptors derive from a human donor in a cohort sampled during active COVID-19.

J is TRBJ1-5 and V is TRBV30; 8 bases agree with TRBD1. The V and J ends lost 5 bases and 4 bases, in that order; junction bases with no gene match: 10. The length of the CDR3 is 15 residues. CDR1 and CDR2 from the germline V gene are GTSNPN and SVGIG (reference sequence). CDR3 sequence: CAWAPTGEGNQPQHF. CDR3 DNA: TGTGCCTGGGCCCCGACAGGGGAAGGAAATCAGCCCCAGCATTTT.

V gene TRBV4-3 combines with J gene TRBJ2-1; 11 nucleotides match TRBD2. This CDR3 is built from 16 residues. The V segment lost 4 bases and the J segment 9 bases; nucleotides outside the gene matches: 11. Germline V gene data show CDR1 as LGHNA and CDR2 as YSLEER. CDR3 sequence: CASSRDRAGLAAEQFF. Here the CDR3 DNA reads TGCGCCAGCAGCCGAGATAGGGCGGGACTAGCGGCTGAGCAGTTCTTC.

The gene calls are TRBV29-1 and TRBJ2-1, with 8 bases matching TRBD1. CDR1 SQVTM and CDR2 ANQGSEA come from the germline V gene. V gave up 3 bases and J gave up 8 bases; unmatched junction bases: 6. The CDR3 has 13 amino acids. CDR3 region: CSVEGQDRDEQFF. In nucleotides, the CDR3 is TGCAGCGTTGAGGGACAGGATCGGGATGAGCAGTTCTTC.

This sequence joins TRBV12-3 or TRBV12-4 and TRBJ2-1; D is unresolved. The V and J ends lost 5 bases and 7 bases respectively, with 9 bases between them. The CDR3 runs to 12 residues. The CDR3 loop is CASSGQKNEQFF. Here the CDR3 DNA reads TGTGCCAGCAGTGGCCAGAAAAATGAGCAGTTCTTC.

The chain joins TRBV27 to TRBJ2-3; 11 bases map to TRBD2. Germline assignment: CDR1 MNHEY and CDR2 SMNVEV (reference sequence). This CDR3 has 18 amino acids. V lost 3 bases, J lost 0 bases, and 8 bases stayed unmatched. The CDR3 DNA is TGTGCCAGCAGTTTCCAAGGGACTAGCGGATATAGCACAGATACGCAGTATTTT. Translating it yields CASSFQGTSGYSTDTQYF.

The DNA for the CDR3 is TGTGCCAGCAGTCTAGACTACAATGAGCAGTTCTTC. Protein product: CASSLDYNEQFF. This chain uses TRBV7-2 with TRBJ2-1; D is undetermined. The CDR3 runs to 12 residues. V lost 6 bases, J lost 3 bases, and 6 bases lay in between. Germline V CDR1 and CDR2: SGHTA, FQGNSA.

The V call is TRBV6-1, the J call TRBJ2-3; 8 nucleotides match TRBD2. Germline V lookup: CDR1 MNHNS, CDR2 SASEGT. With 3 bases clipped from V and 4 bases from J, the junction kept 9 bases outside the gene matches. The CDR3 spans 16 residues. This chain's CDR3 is CASSEEAGVGADTQYF. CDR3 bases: TGTGCCAGCAGTGAGGAAGCGGGAGTTGGCGCAGATACGCAGTATTTT.

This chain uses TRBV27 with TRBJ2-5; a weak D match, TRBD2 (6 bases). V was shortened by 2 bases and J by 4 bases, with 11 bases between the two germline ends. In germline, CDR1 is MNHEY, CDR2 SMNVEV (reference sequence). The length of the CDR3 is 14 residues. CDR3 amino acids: CASSLRRGGETQYF. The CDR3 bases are TGTGCCAGCAGTTTAAGGAGGGGTGGAGAGACCCAGTACTTC.

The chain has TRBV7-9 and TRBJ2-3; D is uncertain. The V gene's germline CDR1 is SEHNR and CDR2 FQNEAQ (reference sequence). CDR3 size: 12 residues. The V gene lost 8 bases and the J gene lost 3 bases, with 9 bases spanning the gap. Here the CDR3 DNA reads TGTGCCAGCGATCGAGCGACAGATACGCAGTATTTT. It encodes CASDRATDTQYF.

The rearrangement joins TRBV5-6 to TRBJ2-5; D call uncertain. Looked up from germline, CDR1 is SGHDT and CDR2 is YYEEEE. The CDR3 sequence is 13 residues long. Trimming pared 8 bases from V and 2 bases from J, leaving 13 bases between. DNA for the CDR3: TGTGCCAGTGGTCGGTCACCACAAGAGACCCAGTACTTC. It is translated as CASGRSPQETQYF. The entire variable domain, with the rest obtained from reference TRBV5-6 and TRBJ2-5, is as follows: DAGVTQSPTHLIKTRGQQVTLRCSPKSGHDTVSWYQQALGQGPQFIFQYYEEEERQRGNFPDRFSGHQFPNYSSELNVNALLLGDSALYLCASGRSPQETQYFGPGTRLLVL.

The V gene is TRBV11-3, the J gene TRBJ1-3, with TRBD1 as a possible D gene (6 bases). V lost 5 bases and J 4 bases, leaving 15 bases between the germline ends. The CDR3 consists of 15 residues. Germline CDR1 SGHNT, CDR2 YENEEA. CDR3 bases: TGTGCCAGCAGCCAATCGACGGGACAAGGAAACACCATATATTTT. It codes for CASSQSTGQGNTIYF.

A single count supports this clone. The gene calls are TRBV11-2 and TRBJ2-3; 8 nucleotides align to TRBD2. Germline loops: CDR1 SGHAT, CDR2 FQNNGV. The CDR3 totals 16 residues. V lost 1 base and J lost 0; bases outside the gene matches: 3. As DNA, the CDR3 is TGTGCCAGCAGCTTAGGGTCTAGCGGGAGCACAGATACGCAGTATTTT. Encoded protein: CASSLGSSGSTDTQYF.

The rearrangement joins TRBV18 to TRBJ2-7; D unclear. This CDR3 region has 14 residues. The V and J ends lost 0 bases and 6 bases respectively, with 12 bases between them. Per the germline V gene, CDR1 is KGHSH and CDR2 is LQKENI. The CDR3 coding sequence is TGTGCCAGCTCACCACCCCCCCAGGTCCGCGAGCAGTACTTC. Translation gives CASSPPPQVREQYF. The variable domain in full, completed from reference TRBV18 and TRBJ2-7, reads NAGVMQNPRHLVRRRGQEARLRCSPMKGHSHVYWYRQLPEEGLKFMVYLQKENIIDESGMPKERFSAEFPKEGPSILRIQQVVRGDSAAYFCASSPPPQVREQYFGPGTRLTVT.

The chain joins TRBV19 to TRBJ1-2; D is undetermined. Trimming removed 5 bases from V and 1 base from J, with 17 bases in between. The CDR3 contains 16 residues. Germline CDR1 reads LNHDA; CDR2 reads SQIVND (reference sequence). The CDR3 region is CASSQFWGESNYGYTF. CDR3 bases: TGTGCCAGTAGTCAGTTTTGGGGAGAGAGTAACTATGGCTACACCTTC.

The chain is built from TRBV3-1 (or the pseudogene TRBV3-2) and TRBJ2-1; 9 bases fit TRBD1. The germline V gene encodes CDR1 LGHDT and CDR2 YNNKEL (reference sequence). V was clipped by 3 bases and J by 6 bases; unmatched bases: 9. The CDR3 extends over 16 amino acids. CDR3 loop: CASSHLPGQGFNEQFF. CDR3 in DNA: TGTGCCAGCAGCCACCTACCGGGACAGGGCTTCAATGAGCAGTTCTTC.

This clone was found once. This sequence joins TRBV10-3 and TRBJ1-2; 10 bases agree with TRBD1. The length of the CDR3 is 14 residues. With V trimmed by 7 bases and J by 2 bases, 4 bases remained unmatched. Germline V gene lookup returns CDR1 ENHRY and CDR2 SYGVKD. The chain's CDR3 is CAIKPGQGNYGYTF. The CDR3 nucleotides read TGTGCCATCAAACCGGGACAGGGGAACTATGGCTACACCTTC.